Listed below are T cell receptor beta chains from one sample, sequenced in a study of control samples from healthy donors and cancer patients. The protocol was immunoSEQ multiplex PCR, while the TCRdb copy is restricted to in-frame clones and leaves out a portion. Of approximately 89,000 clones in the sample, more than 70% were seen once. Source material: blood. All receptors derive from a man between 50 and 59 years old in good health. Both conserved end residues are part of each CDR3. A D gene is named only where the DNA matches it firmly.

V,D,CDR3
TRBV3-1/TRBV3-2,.,CASSPFSSYNSPLHF
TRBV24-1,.,CATSDAPLGRETQYF
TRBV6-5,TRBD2,CASSLGLGYEQYF
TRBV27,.,CASSMVQGDTQYF
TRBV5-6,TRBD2,CASSLSSLAGRNEQFF
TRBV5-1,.,CASSLAGGTNTEAFF
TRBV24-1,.,CATSGSGGGNTEAFF
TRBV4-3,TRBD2,CASSPLAGAYNEQFF
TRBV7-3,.,CASSLNGELFF
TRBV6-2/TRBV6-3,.,CASSYAYTLTGYTF
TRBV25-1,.,CASTLGTYNSPLHF
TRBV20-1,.,CSATIQGLAFF
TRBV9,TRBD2,CASSAGTSGGAVDTQYF
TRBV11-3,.,CASSLGGENSPLHF
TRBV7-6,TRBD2,CASSLFLAGGQETQYF
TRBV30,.,CAWSVGGTLNEQFF
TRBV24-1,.,CATSDSRLGRDSPLHF
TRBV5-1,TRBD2,CASSLGVAGGPGVDTQYF
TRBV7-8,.,CASSLTVLSGNTIYF
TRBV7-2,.,CASSSRYRTDGSPLHF
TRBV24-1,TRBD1,CATSDSGTAGDFNYGYTF
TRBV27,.,CASSLSGHYNYGYTF
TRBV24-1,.,CATSDTRSYNEQFF
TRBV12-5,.,CASGPSTGENTEAFF
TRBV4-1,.,CASSQDGDQPQHF
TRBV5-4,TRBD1,CASSPGTGAYNEQFF
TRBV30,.,CAWSVGGSGTEAFF
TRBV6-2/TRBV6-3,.,CASSYSKAWAGGPGELFF
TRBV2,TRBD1,CASGGQVYEQYF
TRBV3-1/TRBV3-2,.,CASSQSGGGTGELFF
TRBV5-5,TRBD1,CASSLGQASYEQYF
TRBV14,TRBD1,CASRPGTDVSGSNQPQHF
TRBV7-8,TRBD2,CASSHWTSDTGELFF
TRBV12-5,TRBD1,CASGLATGLYGYTF
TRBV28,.,CASSLGPGNQPQHF
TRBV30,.,CACVTVSYEQYF
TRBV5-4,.,CASSLAVQNYGYTF
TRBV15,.,CATHPGAGYGYTF
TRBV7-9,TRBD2,CASSFPLAGVYF
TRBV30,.,CAWSVQPNQPQHF
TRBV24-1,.,CATSGPYGNQPQHF
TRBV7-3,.,CASSSDGTVFEQYF
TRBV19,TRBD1,CASSLPNRGVNSPLHF
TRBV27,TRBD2,CASSSLFSGNEDNEQFF
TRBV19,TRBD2,CASSIRGGTNTDTQYF
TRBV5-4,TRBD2,CASSPGASGPTDTQYF
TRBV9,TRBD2,CASSGVAGGPSETQYF
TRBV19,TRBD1,CASSSGTGGYGYTF
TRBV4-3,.,CASSQDWMSNQPQHF
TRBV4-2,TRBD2,CASSQDQASGGGDTQYF
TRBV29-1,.,CSGGTGAEAFF
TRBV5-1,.,CASSLASLGVEEAFF
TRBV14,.,CASSPGRRQFF
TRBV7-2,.,CASSLGGGSNQPQHF
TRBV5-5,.,CASSLEWGAETQYF
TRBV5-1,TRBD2,CASSLGKAGGTDTQYF
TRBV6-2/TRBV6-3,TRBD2,CASSYSTSGGTNTGELFF
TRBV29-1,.,CSVEWGGPETEAFF
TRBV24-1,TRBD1,CATSDPGQGADEQYF
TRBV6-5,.,CASSPMVDSNQPQHF